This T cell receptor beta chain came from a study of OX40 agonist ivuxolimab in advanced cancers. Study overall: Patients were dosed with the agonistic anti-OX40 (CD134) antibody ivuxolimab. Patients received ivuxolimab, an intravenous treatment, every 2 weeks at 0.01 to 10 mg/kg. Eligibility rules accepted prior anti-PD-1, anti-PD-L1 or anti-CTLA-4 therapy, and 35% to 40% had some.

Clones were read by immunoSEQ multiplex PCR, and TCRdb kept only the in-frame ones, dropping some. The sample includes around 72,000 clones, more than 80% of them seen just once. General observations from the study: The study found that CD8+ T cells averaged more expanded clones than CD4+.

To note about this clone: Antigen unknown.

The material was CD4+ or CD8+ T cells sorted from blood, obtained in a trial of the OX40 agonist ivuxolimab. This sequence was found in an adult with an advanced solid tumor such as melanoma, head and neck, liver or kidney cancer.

The CDR3 loop is CASSPGRSIVFDQPQHF. Written as DNA, the CDR3 is TGTGCCAGCAGCCCGGGACGGAGTATAGTGTTCGATCAGCCCCAGCATTTT. The chain joins TRBV2 to TRBJ1-5, with D perhaps matching TRBD1 (5 bases). This CDR3 spans 17 amino acids. V was cut by 6 bases and J by 5 bases, with 23 bases left in between. CDR1 is SNHLY, CDR2 FYNNEI, per germline.